The 14 T cell receptor beta chains below come from one sample, sequenced in a study of Ad26.COV2.S vaccination and SARS-CoV-2 variants. The protocol was immunoSEQ multiplex PCR, while the TCRdb copy is restricted to in-frame clones and leaves out a portion. The sample lists about 410,000 clones, about nine tenths occurring once. As for treatment: about 20 received Ad26.COV2.S at low or high dose, single or two shots; 5 received placebo; per-sample allocation not given. Day 63 following the first vaccine or placebo injection was when the samples were taken. The input for sequencing was peripheral blood, taken in a trial of Ad26.COV2.S vaccine versus placebo. Receptors were obtained from a person aged 18-65 years who received the Ad26.COV2.S COVID-19 vaccine or a placebo.

A word on this clone: This sample also contains other DNA sequences that code for the same CDR3. This sequence joins TRBV5-1 and TRBJ1-1; D remains unclear. The V and J ends lost 2 bases and 1 base respectively, with 9 bases between them. CDR3 length equals 14 residues. Per the germline V gene, CDR1 is SGHRS and CDR2 is YFSETQ. CDR3 coding DNA: TGCGCCAGCAGCTTACTACAAGGGAACACTGAAGCTTTCTTT. Protein: CASSLLQGNTEAFF.

The J gene is TRBJ2-2, the V gene TRBV5-5; TRBD1 agrees at 8 bases. V was pared by 1 base and J by 1 base, with 9 bases of the junction left unmatched. Germline values: CDR1 SGHKS, CDR2 YYEKEE (reference sequence). CDR3 length equals 18 residues. The chain's CDR3 is CASSLRDPGQVNTGELFF. For the CDR3, the DNA is TGTGCCAGCAGCTTGAGGGATCCGGGACAGGTGAACACCGGGGAGCTGTTTTTT.

V and J are TRBV6-5 and TRBJ1-5; possibly TRBD1 for D (5 bases). The CDR3 is made up of 15 amino acids. Germline CDR1 and CDR2: MNHEY and SVGAGI. V lost 0 bases and J 4 bases, leaving 10 bases between the germline ends. The CDR3 spells CASSYSFGGNQPQHF. The CDR3 coding sequence is TGTGCCAGCAGTTACTCATTCGGGGGTAATCAGCCCCAGCATTTT.

The V and J genes are TRBV27 and TRBJ2-6; possibly TRBD1 for D (5 bases). V dropped 4 bases and J dropped 1 base, with 17 bases sitting between them. The CDR3 consists of 18 residues. Germline assignment: CDR1 MNHEY and CDR2 SMNVEV (reference sequence). The CDR3, as DNA: TGTGCCAGCAGTTCCTCCGCCCAATCAGGGTCTGGGGCCAACGTCCTGACTTTC. Protein product: CASSSSAQSGSGANVLTF.

This chain links TRBV10-1 with TRBJ1-1, with D uncertain. V was shortened by 4 bases and J by 2 bases, with 14 bases between the two germline ends. Germline lookup yields CDR1 WNHNN and CDR2 SYGVQD (reference sequence). The CDR3 has 15 residues. The DNA of the CDR3 is TGCGCCAGCAGTGGGGCTACGGAAGACAACACTGAAGCTTTCTTT. It yields the protein CASSGATEDNTEAFF.

V gene TRBV7-6 combines with J gene TRBJ2-6, with 7 bases lining up with TRBD1. The germline CDR1 and CDR2 sequences are SGHVS and FNYEAQ. CDR3 length equals 15 residues. Trimming removed 4 bases from V and 2 bases from J; junction bases left unmatched: 2. CDR3 protein: CASSSQGTGANVLTF. The CDR3 nucleotides are TGTGCCAGCAGCTCACAGGGGACTGGGGCCAACGTCCTGACTTTC.

The rearrangement joins TRBV19 to TRBJ1-1; 8 positions match TRBD1. The CDR3 extends over 15 amino acids. The trim removed 5 bases at V and 3 bases at J, leaving 8 bases unmatched. CDR1 and CDR2 from the germline V gene are LNHDA and SQIVND (reference sequence). The CDR3 bases are TGTGCCAGTAGTTTACAGGGGGAGTGGGACACTGAAGCTTTCTTT. This codes for CASSLQGEWDTEAFF.

The table lists this clone with a count of one. The rearrangement links TRBV5-1 to TRBJ1-1; possibly TRBD1 for D (6 bases). Trimming took off 1 base at V and 6 bases at J, with 16 bases between the two ends. Germline CDR1 SGHRS, CDR2 YFSETQ. The CDR3 has 15 residues. The CDR3 spells CASSLSGGAASEAFF. The CDR3 region has the DNA TGCGCCAGCAGCTTGTCGGGGGGCGCAGCTTCTGAAGCTTTCTTT.

In its sample, this clone was seen a few times. The rearrangement uses TRBV6-6 and TRBJ1-6; D not certain. The ends were cut back, 6 bases at V and 5 bases at J, with 5 bases in the middle. There are 12 residues in the CDR3. CDR1 is MNHNY and CDR2 is SVGAGI in the germline V gene (reference sequence). The CDR3 region is CASRTDNSPLHF. CDR3 sequence (DNA): TGTGCCAGCAGGACGGATAATTCACCCCTCCACTTT.

On this clone: A read error may explain this, as a much larger clone is one base away. The DNA for the CDR3 is TGTGCCAGCAGTCGGACTGGGGGCACTGAAGCTTTCTTT. Translated, it gives CASSRTGGTEAFF. V and J are TRBV3-1 (or the pseudogene TRBV3-2) and TRBJ1-1, with a weak D call TRBD1 (5 bases). Trimming took off 6 bases at V and 4 bases at J, with 12 bases between the two ends. The CDR3 covers 13 residues. Germline values: CDR1 LGHDT, CDR2 YNNKEL (reference sequence).

The rearrangement uses TRBV25-1 and TRBJ1-2; 7 bases are shared with TRBD1. This CDR3 is built from 13 residues. Trimming cost V 5 bases and J 7 bases; bases outside gene matches: 7. Germline V CDR1 and CDR2: MGHDK, SYGVNS. In DNA form, the CDR3 reads TGTGCCAGCAGTCCAGCAGGGGGTTTTGGCTACACCTTC. This gives the protein CASSPAGGFGYTF.

In this sample, this clone turned up once. This chain uses TRBV3-1 (or the pseudogene TRBV3-2) with TRBJ2-5; D not certain. This CDR3 is 11 amino acids long. Germline V gives CDR1 LGHDT, CDR2 YNNKEL (reference sequence). CDR3 in amino acids: CAASHSGTQYF. The CDR3, as DNA: TGTGCTGCCAGCCACTCGGGGACCCAGTACTTC.

This clone was observed a few times. Other DNA sequences in this sample translate to the same CDR3. V and J are TRBV27 and TRBJ1-6; a weak D match, TRBD1 (5 bases). Trimming left V 2 bases short and J 10 bases short, with 9 bases between. The germline V gene encodes CDR1 MNHEY and CDR2 SMNVEV (reference sequence). CDR3 size: 13 residues. The CDR3 bases are TGTGCCAGCAGTTTAAGGGAGGGGTCACCCCTCCACTTT. Amino acid sequence: CASSLREGSPLHF.

Details on this clone: This same CDR3 is encoded by further DNA sequences in the sample. The chain is built from TRBV3-1 (or the pseudogene TRBV3-2) and TRBJ1-5; D is unresolved. The CDR3 is 12 amino acids. The germline CDR1 and CDR2 sequences are LGHDT and YNNKEL (reference sequence). The germline V and J ends were trimmed by 4 bases and 4 bases, with 5 bases remaining between them. DNA for the CDR3: TGTGCCAGCAGCCTCCAGAATCAGCCCCAGCATTTT. Protein product: CASSLQNQPQHF.